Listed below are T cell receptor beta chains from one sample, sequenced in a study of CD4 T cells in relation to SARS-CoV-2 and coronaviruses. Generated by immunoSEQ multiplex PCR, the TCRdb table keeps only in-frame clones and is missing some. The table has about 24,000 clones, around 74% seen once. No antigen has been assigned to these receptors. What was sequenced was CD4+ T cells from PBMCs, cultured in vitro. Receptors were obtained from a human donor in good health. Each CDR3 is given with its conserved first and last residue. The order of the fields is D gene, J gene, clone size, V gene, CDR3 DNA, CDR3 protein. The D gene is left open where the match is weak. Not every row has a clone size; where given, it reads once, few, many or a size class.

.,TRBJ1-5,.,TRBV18,TGTGCCAGCTCCTCCGCATCTAGGGAGCCCCAGCATTTT,CASSSASREPQHF
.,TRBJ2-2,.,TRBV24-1,TGTGCCACCAGTGGTTTTAGCAGGCCCGCGAACACCGGGGAGCTGTTTTTT,CATSGFSRPANTGELFF
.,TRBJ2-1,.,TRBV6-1,TGTGCCAGCAGTGAAGCGGAGGGGGCACTATACAATGAGCAGTTCTTC,CASSEAEGALYNEQFF
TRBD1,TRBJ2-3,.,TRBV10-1,TGCGCCAGCAGCAGACAGGGGGCCACAGATACGCAGTATTTT,CASSRQGATDTQYF
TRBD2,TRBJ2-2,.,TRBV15,TGTGCCACCAGCAGAGCCCTAGCGGGAGCCACCGGGGAGCTGTTTTTT,CATSRALAGATGELFF
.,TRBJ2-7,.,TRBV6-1,TGTGCCAGCAGGGAAGGGATAGGGGATTCCGAGCAGTACTTC,CASREGIGDSEQYF
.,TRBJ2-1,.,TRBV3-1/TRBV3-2,TGTGCCAGCAGCCAGGTATACAATGAGCAGTTCTTC,CASSQVYNEQFF
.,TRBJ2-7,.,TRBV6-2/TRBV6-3,TGTGCCAGCAGTCGGCTTTTCTCCTACGAGCAGTACTTC,CASSRLFSYEQYF
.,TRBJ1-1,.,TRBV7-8,TGTGCCAGCAGCTTAGCAATCGGGGGTAGCACTGAAGCTTTCTTT,CASSLAIGGSTEAFF
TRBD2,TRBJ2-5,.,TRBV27,TGTGCCAGCAGGTCAACCGGGACTAGCGAGTCCAGTTCAGAGACCCAGTACTTC,CASRSTGTSESSSETQYF
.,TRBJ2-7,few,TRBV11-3,TGTGCCAGCAGCCGTGGGGGCGGGAACCCCTACGAGCAGTACTTC,CASSRGGGNPYEQYF
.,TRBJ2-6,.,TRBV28,TGTGCCAGCTCCGACCTACCCGGGGCCAACGTCCTGACTTTC,CASSDLPGANVLTF
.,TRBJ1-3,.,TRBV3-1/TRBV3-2,TGTGCCAGCAGCCAGACTATTGGGGTGGCTGGAAACACCATATATTTT,CASSQTIGVAGNTIYF